What follows are 24 T cell receptor beta chains derived from one specimen sequenced in a study of T-cell reconstitution after alpha-beta-depleted transplantation in children listed by TCRdb under 2016. The treatment or condition label, as the study defines it: allogeneic hematopoietic cell transplantation with graft depleted of TCRalphabeta T cells and CD19 B cells. Receptor amplification or capture employed PCR. Sequenced using an Illumina HiSeq 2500. Molecular barcoding was employed in the preparation of TCR libraries, with unique molecular identifiers being used to normalize TCRbeta repertoire quantification. TCRdb trimmed the raw reads at Q25, called clones with MiXCR and kept productive beta chains. Merged by CDR3 protein, the rows form single entries marked with the most common genes and DNA. Counted in this sample were more than 300,000 distinct CDR3 sequences; roughly 16% of them appeared once. The ten largest account for 35% to 50% of the sample.

Sequences were derived from PBMCs, mostly from graft donor cells, sampled 360 days after TCRalphabeta/CD19-depleted stem cell transplant. Receptors originate from a male patient aged 2 to 10 who had a stem cell transplant for acute lymphoblastic leukemia, so the T cells may come from the graft donor.

This clonotype has only a few counts. The chain links TRBV25-1 to TRBJ1-5; D is perhaps TRBD1 (6 bases). The CDR3 is made up of 15 amino acids. The V end was cut by 1 base, the J end by 5 bases, with 12 bases between. Germline V gene data show CDR1 as MGHDK and CDR2 as SYGVNS. The CDR3 spells CASSESRTEHQPQHF. Written as DNA, the CDR3 is TGTGCCAGCAGTGAATCAAGGACAGAGCATCAGCCCCAGCATTTT.

The chain carries TRBV7-6 and TRBJ1-1; 10 bases line up with TRBD1. Unmatched junction bases numbered 21, after V lost 1 base and J lost 1 base. Looked up from germline, CDR1 is SGHVS and CDR2 is FNYEAQ. The CDR3 has 22 residues. The CDR3, as DNA: TGTGCCAGCAGCTTAGATTCTTGGGGACAGGGGCGACTTCTTTTTTCGAACACTGAAGCTTTCTTT. Amino acids: CASSLDSWGQGRLLFSNTEAFF.

This clonotype came up a few times. The V and J genes are TRBV29-1 and TRBJ2-2; no clear D gene. CDR1 is SQVTM, CDR2 ANQGSEA, per germline. The CDR3 totals 13 residues. The V gene lost 4 bases and the J gene lost 0 bases, with 6 bases spanning the gap. The CDR3 is CSVVQANTGELFF. For the CDR3, the DNA is TGCAGCGTTGTACAAGCGAACACCGGGGAGCTGTTTTTT.

This clonotype was seen many times. The chain combines TRBV20-1 with TRBJ2-2; possibly TRBD1 for D (6 bases). Germline CDR1 is DFQATT and CDR2 is SNEGSKA (reference sequence). This CDR3 region has 14 residues. The V end lost 0 bases, the J end lost 6 bases, and 11 bases lay between the germline ends. The DNA of the CDR3 is TGCAGTGCTAGAGATCCAGAGGGGGCCGGGGAGCTGTTTTTT. It codes for CSARDPEGAGELFF.

This clonotype appeared many times. J is TRBJ2-7 and V is TRBV12-3 or TRBV12-4, with 9 bases matching TRBD2. The length of the CDR3 is 14 residues. V lost 5 bases, J lost 4 bases, and 6 bases stayed unmatched. The CDR3 sequence is CASSPTSGLYEQYF. CDR3 DNA sequence: TGTGCCAGCAGTCCCACTAGCGGGCTTTACGAGCAGTACTTC.

The rearrangement joins TRBV18 to TRBJ2-5; D may be TRBD2 (5 bases). Per the germline V gene, CDR1 is KGHSH and CDR2 is LQKENI. The CDR3 extends over 16 amino acids. V was clipped by 2 bases and J by 4 bases, with 17 bases between them. CDR3 bases: TGTGCCAGCTCACCAAGGGCCGGGATACTACCAGAGACCCAGTACTTC. Its protein product is CASSPRAGILPETQYF.

The rearrangement joins TRBV28 to TRBJ2-1; TRBD2 agrees at 8 bases. With V trimmed by 3 bases and J by 0 bases, 4 bases remained unmatched. This CDR3 spans 16 amino acids. Germline CDR1 and CDR2: MDHEN and SYDVKM. CDR3 coding DNA: TGTGCCAGCAGTTTTTTAGCGGGGAGCTCCTACAATGAGCAGTTCTTC. It encodes CASSFLAGSSYNEQFF.

J is TRBJ2-5 and V is TRBV12-3 or TRBV12-4; 7 nucleotides match TRBD2. V shed 4 bases and J 5 bases; nucleotides not matched to a gene: 16. The CDR3 sequence is 17 residues long. The CDR3 loop is CASSYINPREWGETQYF. For the CDR3, the DNA is TGTGCCAGCAGTTACATCAACCCGCGGGAGTGGGGGGAGACCCAGTACTTC.

The chain is built from TRBV4-1 and TRBJ2-1; TRBD2 aligns across 13 bases. From germline, CDR1 is MGHRA and CDR2 YSYEKL. This CDR3 region has 16 residues. Unmatched junction bases numbered 8, after V lost 3 bases and J lost 9 bases. The CDR3 loop is CASSHPGLAGVVEQFF. CDR3 coding DNA: TGCGCCAGCAGCCACCCTGGACTAGCGGGAGTGGTTGAGCAGTTCTTC.

This clonotype was seen a few times. CDR3 in amino acids: CASQTSGRINEQFF. CDR3 nucleotides: TGTGCCAGCCAGACTAGCGGGAGGATCAATGAGCAGTTCTTC. V gene TRBV2 combines with J gene TRBJ2-1, with TRBD2 matching over 13 bases. The CDR3 has 14 residues. The V gene's germline CDR1 is SNHLY and CDR2 FYNNEI. V was pared by 8 bases and J by 6 bases, with 4 bases of the junction left unmatched.

The chain is built from TRBV7-9 and TRBJ2-1, with 12 positions matching TRBD2. Germline CDR1 and CDR2: SEHNR and FQNEAQ (reference sequence). This CDR3 region has 15 residues. The ends lost 8 bases at V and 7 bases at J; junction bases unmatched: 9. CDR3 DNA: TGTGCCAGCGCGAAAGGACTAGCGGGGCCAAATGAGCAGTTCTTC. Protein sequence: CASAKGLAGPNEQFF.

This clonotype was recorded at least ten times. CDR3 amino acids: CSGLLGVEEYF. In nucleotides, the CDR3 is TGCAGCGGATTACTGGGGGTCGAGGAGTACTTC. The chain carries TRBV29-1 and TRBJ2-5; TRBD1 or TRBD2 may be the D gene (5 bases each). Germline lookup yields CDR1 SQVTM and CDR2 ANQGSEA. Trimming took off 7 bases at V and 12 bases at J, with 18 bases between the two ends. CDR3 length: 11 amino acids.

Only a few counts were recorded for this clonotype. This chain joins TRBV6-1 and TRBJ1-6, with TRBD1 identical over 8 bases. The CDR3 covers 14 residues. Germline CDR1 MNHNS, CDR2 SASEGT. The ends lost 5 bases at V and 7 bases at J; junction bases unmatched: 4. The CDR3 coding sequence is TGTGCCAGCAGTCAACAGGGGGTAAATTCACCCCTCCACTTT. This sequence encodes CASSQQGVNSPLHF.

The chain couples TRBV12-3 or TRBV12-4 to TRBJ1-5; no clear D. This CDR3 contains 14 residues. Between the trimmed V and J ends, which lost 2 bases and 2 bases, there was a span of 7 bases. CDR3 region: CASSLRRGNQPQHF. DNA for the CDR3: TGTGCCAGCAGTTTACGGAGGGGCAATCAGCCCCAGCATTTT.

This clonotype showed up many times. The chain carries TRBV29-1 and TRBJ2-1; D gene ambiguous. The CDR3 loop spans 11 amino acids. Trimming cost V 3 bases and J 5 bases, with 5 bases left between them. Germline V gene sequence: CDR1 SQVTM, CDR2 ANQGSEA. The CDR3 loop is CSVDRDNEQFF. The CDR3 DNA follows: TGCAGCGTTGACCGTGACAATGAGCAGTTCTTC.

The CDR3 bases are TGTGCCAGCAGCCCACGGACAGCGAACTCCTACGAGCAGTACTTC. Translating it yields CASSPRTANSYEQYF. This chain connects TRBV7-9 to TRBJ2-7; D might be TRBD1 (6 bases). Trimming stripped 5 bases from V and 0 bases from J, with 14 bases between. From germline, CDR1 is SEHNR and CDR2 FQNEAQ (reference sequence). CDR3 length: 15 residues. Full variable domain (rest looked up from reference TRBV7-9 and TRBJ2-7): DTGVSQNPRHKITKRGQNVTFRCDPISEHNRLYWYRQTLGQGPEFLTYFQNEAQLEKSRLLSDRFSAERPKGSFSTLEIQRTEQGDSAMYLCASSPRTANSYEQYFGPGTRLTVT.

This clonotype was seen a few times. The chain couples TRBV4-3 to TRBJ1-5, with 8 bases lining up with TRBD1. J gave up 6 bases and V 0 bases, and 1 base lay outside the gene matches. Germline V gene lookup returns CDR1 LGHNA and CDR2 YSLEER. This CDR3 spans 14 amino acids. DNA of the CDR3: TGCGCCAGCAGCCAAGAGACAGGGGTTCAGCCCCAGCATTTT. Encoded protein: CASSQETGVQPQHF.

This clonotype was recorded many times. The chain recombines TRBV5-1 with TRBJ2-1; 8 nucleotides line up with TRBD2. CDR3 length: 18 residues. V gave up 2 bases and J gave up 5 bases; unmatched junction bases: 15. Germline lookup yields CDR1 SGHRS and CDR2 YFSETQ. The CDR3 region is CASSFGQKGLGPNNEQFF. The CDR3 DNA reads as TGCGCCAGCAGCTTTGGCCAGAAGGGACTAGGCCCAAACAATGAGCAGTTCTTC.

This chain joins TRBV4-2 and TRBJ1-1; D not resolved. Germline CDR1 LGHNA, CDR2 YNFKEQ. The CDR3 is made up of 15 amino acids. The V and J ends lost 0 bases and 1 base respectively, with 9 bases between them. The CDR3 nucleotides read TGTGCCAGCAGCCAAGAGGGTGGACGGAACACTGAAGCTTTCTTT. This gives the protein CASSQEGGRNTEAFF.

The genes are TRBV6-5 and TRBJ2-3; TRBD2 matches 7 bases. V dropped 6 bases and J dropped 2; count of bases not matched to a gene: 8. The germline CDR1 and CDR2 sequences are MNHEY and SVGAGI. The CDR3 loop spans 15 amino acids. The CDR3 protein is CASSPWEGITDTQYF. The DNA for the CDR3 is TGTGCCAGCAGCCCATGGGAGGGGATCACAGATACGCAGTATTTT.

The chain recombines TRBV27 with TRBJ2-7; unclear D gene. Germline assignment: CDR1 MNHEY and CDR2 SMNVEV (reference sequence). The CDR3 runs 15 residues. V lost 1 base to trimming and J lost 1 base, with 11 bases between them. The CDR3 region is CASSLFATLSYEQYF. CDR3 DNA: TGTGCCAGCAGTTTATTCGCGACCTTGTCCTACGAGCAGTACTTC.

This clonotype was seen at least ten times. The genes are TRBV3-1 and TRBJ2-2; tentatively, D is TRBD1 (5 bases). The V gene lost 4 bases and the J gene lost 4 bases, with 13 bases spanning the gap. This CDR3 contains 15 residues. CDR1 is LGHDT and CDR2 is YNNKEL in the germline V gene (reference sequence). The CDR3 loop reads CASSPLQGSTGELFF. CDR3 nucleotides: TGTGCCAGCAGCCCCCTCCAGGGTTCCACCGGGGAGCTGTTTTTT.

J is TRBJ2-2 and V is TRBV20-1; the D call may be TRBD1 or TRBD2 (9 bases each). V gave up 0 bases and J gave up 6 bases, with 17 bases separating them. Germline V gene data show CDR1 as DFQATT and CDR2 as SNEGSKA (reference sequence). The CDR3 runs to 16 residues. CDR3 nucleotides: TGCAGTGCTAGAGAGCGGGGGGGGACAGGGCCCGGGGAGCTGTTTTTT. Protein product: CSARERGGTGPGELFF.

The V call is TRBV14, the J call TRBJ2-7; D might be TRBD2 (6 bases). Germline V lookup: CDR1 SGHDN, CDR2 FVKESK. V was shortened by 6 bases and J by 1 base, with 13 bases between the two germline ends. CDR3 length: 14 amino acids. The CDR3 coding sequence is TGTGCCAGCAGTTACATGGGACTTTCCTACGAGCAGTACTTC. This encodes CASSYMGLSYEQYF.